These 27 T cell receptor beta chains originate from one sample sequenced in a study of cytomegalovirus exposure and HLA in healthy donors. The PCR ran on 60 Vbeta and 13 Jbeta primers. Here immunoSEQ multiplex PCR was the method, and the copy in TCRdb shows in-frame clones only, minus some. The sample records about 82,000 clones, around 85% being singletons. Specimen: PBMCs. All receptors come from a human donor in good health.

The chain carries TRBV23-1 and TRBJ2-3; TRBD2 aligns across 8 bases. TRBV23-1 is assigned to the ORF class and has an uncertain function. The junction had 7 bases not matched to a gene; V was cut back by 2 bases and J by 0 bases. The CDR3 runs to 17 residues. The CDR3 reads CASSQGAGGPSTDTQYF. The CDR3 coding sequence is TGCGCCAGCAGTCAAGGGGCGGGGGGCCCTAGCACAGATACGCAGTATTTT.

V usage is TRBV11-2 and J usage is TRBJ2-7; 10 bases are a match to TRBD2. The CDR3 runs to 18 residues. The V segment lost 5 bases and the J segment 2 bases; nucleotides outside the gene matches: 15. Germline V gene sequence: CDR1 SGHAT, CDR2 FQNNGV. The CDR3 DNA reads TGTGCCAGCAGCCCGATCCACAGACTAGCGGGTGAAACCTACGAGCAGTACTTC. Its protein is CASSPIHRLAGETYEQYF.

This chain uses TRBV10-3 with TRBJ1-5, with TRBD1 matching over 7 bases. Per the germline V gene, CDR1 is ENHRY and CDR2 is SYGVKD. V was pared by 5 bases and J by 5 bases, with 3 bases of the junction left unmatched. The length of the CDR3 is 13 residues. The CDR3 spells CAISTTGDQPQHF. DNA of the CDR3: TGTGCCATCAGTACCACAGGGGATCAGCCCCAGCATTTT.

This rearrangement joins TRBV5-4 to TRBJ2-3; tentatively, D is TRBD2 (7 bases). The germline gives CDR1 SGHNT, CDR2 YYREEE (reference sequence). Trimming cost V 3 bases and J 4 bases, with 21 bases left between them. The CDR3 has 17 residues. The CDR3 DNA follows: TGTGCCAGCAGCTGGGGGGGCTTAAGCGGGGTCTCAGATACGCAGTATTTT. Protein: CASSWGGLSGVSDTQYF.

This rearrangement joins TRBV2 to TRBJ1-2; TRBD1 might be the D (6 bases). Germline V gene data show CDR1 as SNHLY and CDR2 as FYNNEI. Trimming shortened V by 3 bases and J by 4 bases, and 12 bases separated the two germline ends. The CDR3 runs 14 residues. CDR3 amino acids: CASSEDRIFYGYTF. In DNA form, the CDR3 reads TGTGCCAGCAGTGAGGACAGAATTTTCTATGGCTACACCTTC.

V gene TRBV13 combines with J gene TRBJ2-1; TRBD2 matches 11 bases. Per the germline V gene, CDR1 is PRHDT and CDR2 is FYEKMQ (reference sequence). The trim removed 1 base at V and 8 bases at J, leaving 7 bases unmatched. The CDR3 has 16 amino acids. CDR3 nucleotide sequence: TGTGCCAGCAGCTTAGTTCCTAGCGGGGGGCACGATGAGCAGTTCTTC. Protein sequence: CASSLVPSGGHDEQFF. Combining the CDR3 with reference TRBV13 and TRBJ2-1 gives the whole variable domain AAGVIQSPRHLIKEKRETATLKCYPIPRHDTVYWYQQGPGQDPQFLISFYEKMQSDKGSIPDRFSAQQFSDYHSELNMSSLELGDSALYFCASSLVPSGGHDEQFFGPGTRLTVL.

This chain joins TRBV6-5 and TRBJ1-5; D is unresolved. The CDR3 extends over 14 amino acids. V gave up 8 bases and J gave up 7 bases, with 18 bases separating them. Germline CDR1 MNHEY, CDR2 SVGAGI. CDR3 amino acids: CASQSVREFQPQHF. CDR3 in DNA: TGTGCCAGCCAATCAGTGAGGGAGTTCCAGCCCCAGCATTTT.

This clone was found a few times. This sequence joins TRBV6-5 and TRBJ2-7, with a tentative D call TRBD1 (5 bases). V lost 0 bases and J lost 2, with 5 bases in between. Germline CDR1 reads MNHEY; CDR2 reads SVGAGI. This CDR3 is built from 13 residues. The CDR3 DNA reads TGTGCCAGCAGTTACTCGGACACCTACGAGCAGTACTTC. Translating gives CASSYSDTYEQYF.

The chain couples TRBV9 to TRBJ1-2; D perhaps matches TRBD1 (6 bases). CDR1 SGDLS and CDR2 YYNGEE come from the germline V gene. The CDR3 covers 16 residues. V lost 2 bases and J 0 bases, leaving 14 bases between the germline ends. CDR3 coding DNA: TGTGCCAGCAGCGTGGCCTCGGGGGGCCCTAACTATGGCTACACCTTC. Translated: CASSVASGGPNYGYTF.

This chain links TRBV19 with TRBJ1-2, with 8 bases identical to TRBD1. There are 13 residues in the CDR3. V was pared by 10 bases and J by 4 bases, with 8 bases of the junction left unmatched. Looked up from germline, CDR1 is LNHDA and CDR2 is SQIVND (reference sequence). CDR3: CATRTGTTYGYTF. The CDR3 DNA follows: TGTGCCACCAGGACAGGGACTACCTATGGCTACACCTTC.

This clone was counted once. The rearrangement links TRBV19 to TRBJ2-1, with TRBD2 identical over 7 bases. Germline assignment: CDR1 LNHDA and CDR2 SQIVND (reference sequence). The CDR3 sequence is 18 residues long. Trimming cost V 1 base and J 2 bases; bases outside gene matches: 11. The CDR3 DNA is TGTGCCAGTAGTATAGGCGATATAAGCGGGGTTACCTACAATGAGCAGTTCTTC. It is translated as CASSIGDISGVTYNEQFF. Based on the CDR3 plus reference TRBV19 and TRBJ2-1, the full variable domain is DGGITQSPKYLFRKEGQNVTLSCEQNLNHDAMYWYRQDPGQGLRLIYYSQIVNDFQKGDIAEGYSVSREKKESFPLTVTSAQKNPTAFYLCASSIGDISGVTYNEQFFGPGTRLTVL.

The chain carries TRBV14 and TRBJ2-7; possible D gene TRBD1, 6 bases. Trimming left V 5 bases short and J 3 bases short, with 14 bases between. This CDR3 contains 14 residues. The germline gives CDR1 SGHDN, CDR2 FVKESK. As DNA, the CDR3 is TGTGCCAGCAGCAAGCTACAGGGAAACTACGAGCAGTACTTC. It is translated as CASSKLQGNYEQYF.

The genes are TRBV7-9 and TRBJ1-5; 9 bases match TRBD1. CDR3 size: 12 residues. Germline lookup yields CDR1 SEHNR and CDR2 FQNEAQ (reference sequence). Unmatched junction bases numbered 6, after V lost 3 bases and J lost 15 bases. The CDR3 loop reads CASSLSQGAPHF. The DNA for the CDR3 is TGTGCCAGCAGCTTGTCACAGGGGGCACCGCATTTT.

V gene TRBV7-8 combines with J gene TRBJ2-7; D is uncertain. CDR3 length: 12 residues. The ends were cut back, 4 bases at V and 4 bases at J, with 8 bases in the middle. The V gene's germline CDR1 is SGHVS and CDR2 FQNEAQ. The CDR3 sequence is CASSSSPYEQYF. DNA of the CDR3: TGTGCCAGCAGCTCCTCTCCGTACGAGCAGTACTTC.

This clone was detected once. The chain links TRBV9 to TRBJ2-1; 8 bases line up with TRBD2. The CDR3 loop spans 14 amino acids. The trim removed 4 bases at V and 6 bases at J, leaving 6 bases unmatched. CDR1 and CDR2 (germline): SGDLS, YYNGEE. CDR3 bases: TGTGCCAGCAGCCCAGGGACTAGGGGCAATGAGCAGTTCTTC. This encodes CASSPGTRGNEQFF.

This clone was found once. The rearrangement joins TRBV2 to TRBJ1-4, with 8 bases identical to TRBD1. This CDR3 is 12 amino acids long. The germline CDR1 and CDR2 sequences are SNHLY and FYNNEI. J lost 13 bases, V lost 3 bases, and 4 bases had no gene match. The chain's CDR3 is CASSEDRAGLFF. Written as DNA, the CDR3 is TGTGCCAGCAGTGAGGACAGGGCGGGACTGTTTTTT.

The chain links TRBV5-6 to TRBJ2-2; the match to TRBD1 covers 8 bases. V was pared by 5 bases and J by 6 bases, with 6 bases of the junction left unmatched. Germline V gene data show CDR1 as SGHDT and CDR2 as YYEEEE. CDR3 length: 14 residues. The CDR3 protein is CASRPTGASGELFF. The CDR3 DNA reads as TGTGCCAGCAGACCGACAGGGGCTTCCGGGGAGCTGTTTTTT.

This clone appeared a few times. The chain links TRBV6-1 to TRBJ2-5; 8 bases agree with TRBD1. The V gene's germline CDR1 is MNHNS and CDR2 SASEGT. The CDR3 is 14 residues long. The trim removed 7 bases at V and 5 bases at J, leaving 9 bases unmatched. Here the CDR3 reads CASIKQGDSETQYF. The CDR3 nucleotides are TGTGCCAGCATCAAACAGGGGGACAGCGAGACCCAGTACTTC.

This clone was detected a few times. The CDR3 DNA follows: TGTGCCAGTAGAGAATATCTGGGAGGCAATCAGCCCCAGCATTTT. It encodes CASREYLGGNQPQHF. The genes are TRBV19 and TRBJ1-5, with unresolved D. In germline, CDR1 is LNHDA, CDR2 SQIVND (reference sequence). Trimming cost V 6 bases and J 2 bases, with 14 bases left between them. This CDR3 is 15 amino acids long.

The chain links TRBV11-2 to TRBJ2-4; D is perhaps TRBD2 (7 bases). The CDR3 is 16 amino acids. Trimming took off 4 bases at V and 0 bases at J, with 13 bases between the two ends. Germline V gives CDR1 SGHAT, CDR2 FQNNGV. CDR3: CASSSGGPSAKNIQYF. The DNA for the CDR3 is TGTGCCAGCAGCTCGGGGGGCCCATCAGCCAAAAACATTCAGTACTTC. The whole variable domain, remainder taken from reference TRBV11-2 and TRBJ2-4, is EAGVAQSPRYKIIEKRQSVAFWCNPISGHATLYWYQQILGQGPKLLIQFQNNGVVDDSQLPKDRFSAERLKGVDSTLKIQPAKLEDSAVYLCASSSGGPSAKNIQYFGAGTRLSVL.

The chain combines TRBV29-1 with TRBJ1-1; 9 bases map to TRBD1. Germline V lookup: CDR1 SQVTM, CDR2 ANQGSEA. J gave up 0 bases and V 2 bases, and 4 bases lay outside the gene matches. This CDR3 comprises 15 residues. The CDR3 sequence is CSVERDRDLNTEAFF. In nucleotides, the CDR3 is TGCAGCGTTGAAAGGGACAGGGACCTGAACACTGAAGCTTTCTTT.

The rearrangement links TRBV4-2 to TRBJ2-3; 9 nucleotides match TRBD1. J gave up 3 bases and V 3 bases, and 7 bases lay outside the gene matches. The germline V gene has CDR1 LGHNA and CDR2 YNFKEQ. The length of the CDR3 is 16 residues. The CDR3 DNA reads TGTGCCAGCAGCCATTCCCCTGGACAGGGGACAGATACGCAGTATTTT. This codes for CASSHSPGQGTDTQYF.

This clone was found once. The J gene is TRBJ1-3, the V gene TRBV21-1; the table's D call TRBD1 went unverified against the DNA. TRBV21-1 is flagged as a pseudogene. The CDR3 has 15 amino acids. The CDR3 reads CASSTDRARGNTIYF. CDR3 sequence (DNA): TGTGCCAGCAGCACCGACAGGGCGCGCGGAAACACCATATATTTT.

This clone was found once. The chain joins TRBV7-9 to TRBJ1-2; the D is unclear. This CDR3 comprises 12 residues. Germline CDR1 SEHNR, CDR2 FQNEAQ (reference sequence). Trimming shortened V by 4 bases and J by 4 bases, and 7 bases separated the two germline ends. CDR3 in amino acids: CASSSGRYGYTF. CDR3 DNA sequence: TGTGCCAGCAGCTCTGGCCGCTATGGCTACACCTTC.

The genes are TRBV6-5 and TRBJ1-5; the match to TRBD1 covers 10 bases. The V segment lost 0 bases and the J segment 6 bases; nucleotides outside the gene matches: 5. Germline V gives CDR1 MNHEY, CDR2 SVGAGI. The CDR3 has 16 amino acids. The CDR3 DNA reads TGTGCCAGCAGTTACTCTGCGCGGGACAGGGGTCAGCCCCAGCATTTT. This sequence encodes CASSYSARDRGQPQHF.

The V call is TRBV10-2, the J call TRBJ1-2; no definite D call. The V gene's germline CDR1 is WSHSY and CDR2 SAAADI. Trimming took 3 bases from V and 5 from J, leaving 10 bases between them. The CDR3 spans 13 residues. The CDR3 loop is CASSDLGRYGYTF. The DNA for the CDR3 is TGCGCCAGCAGTGACTTGGGCCGGTATGGCTACACCTTC.

The chain carries TRBV7-9 and TRBJ1-6, with D perhaps TRBD1 (5 bases). V lost 5 bases and J 6 bases, leaving 11 bases between the germline ends. The CDR3 extends over 14 amino acids. The V gene's germline CDR1 is SEHNR and CDR2 FQNEAQ (reference sequence). The CDR3 DNA reads as TGTGCCAGCAGCCGGGGGGAAGGTAATTCACCCCTCCACTTT. It codes for CASSRGEGNSPLHF. The full variable domain, with the rest looked up from reference TRBV7-9 and TRBJ1-6, is DTGVSQNPRHKITKRGQNVTFRCDPISEHNRLYWYRQTLGQGPEFLTYFQNEAQLEKSRLLSDRFSAERPKGSFSTLEIQRTEQGDSAMYLCASSRGEGNSPLHFGNGTRLTVT.